Sequencing of this T cell receptor beta chain was carried out in a study of brain T cells in children with intractable seizures. Study findings and constraints: Viral specificity was inferred only from CDR3 similarity; HCMV serostatus was unknown.

A note on this clone: What it recognizes is unknown.

V was clipped by 3 bases and J by 4 bases; unmatched bases: 7. The CDR3 consists of 14 residues. Germline CDR1 reads SGHRS; CDR2 reads YFSETQ. Time point of the sample: blood from clinic visit 5 months post-surgery; TSC patient then seizure free. Surgery cases with the highest brain T cell transcript signatures were chosen for sequencing. At least one anti-epileptic drug was given before surgery. Sequencing was performed with immunoSEQ multiplex PCR; in TCRdb, only in-frame clones are kept and a portion is missing. This sample has 340,000 or so clones, with nearly 95% found just once. The sample in question was peripheral blood, obtained less than 6 months after surgery. The sequence was collected from a boy less than two years old with tuberous sclerosis and intractable seizures. The chain is built from TRBV5-1 and TRBJ2-7; 7 bases line up with TRBD2. This CDR3 is CASSYKAGIYEQYF. CDR3 nucleotide sequence: TGCGCCAGCAGCTATAAAGCGGGAATATACGAGCAGTACTTC.